This TCR beta chain stems from a study of blood T cell repertoires in COVID-19. TCRdb's table, derived via immunoSEQ multiplex PCR, lists solely in-frame clones and lacks some. The sample gives 200,000 to 250,000 clones, about 90% of which show up once; under 2.5% is in the top ten. This clone was detected once. V was trimmed by 0 bases and J by 4 bases, leaving 12 bases between them. The length of the CDR3 is 14 residues. Germline V gene sequence: CDR1 GTSNPN, CDR2 SVGIG (reference sequence). This sequence originates from a man aged 40-50 years with active or convalescent COVID-19. This chain joins TRBV30 and TRBJ1-2; no firm D call. The sample comprised peripheral blood. The CDR3 region is CAWSVLGGLYGYTF. The CDR3 DNA sequence: TGTGCCTGGAGTGTGCTCGGCGGACTCTATGGCTACACCTTC. Full variable domain (remainder filled in from reference TRBV30 and TRBJ1-2): SQTIHQWPATLVQPVGSPLSLECTVEGTSNPNLYWYRQAAGRGLQLLFYSVGIGQISSEVPQNLSASRPQDRQFILSSKKLLLSDSGFYLCAWSVLGGLYGYTFGSGTRLTVV.